The TCR beta chain described here comes from a study of cytomegalovirus exposure and HLA in healthy donors. Findings and limits, study-wide: An assumption of roughly uniform sequencing depth across donors underlay the presence/absence analyses. Highest at DRB1 and lowest at HLA-C, TCR association rates differed among HLA loci in a later analysis. Other equally common chains were less clonally expanded than HLA-associated TCR beta chains, a later analysis showed.

About this clone: Antigen unknown.

Researchers ran the PCR with 60 Vbeta and 13 Jbeta primers. The repertoire was sequenced with immunoSEQ multiplex PCR; TCRdb's copy has only in-frame clones and lacks some. The data show roughly 140,000 clones, under 85% seen once. At sampling all donors were nominally healthy, likely with unrecorded immune exposures. The source of this sequence is a woman between 40 and 55 years old in good health and CMV-seropositive. The sequenced sample was PBMCs.

CDR3 nucleotides: TGTGCCACCAGCACGGACAGATATGGCTACACCTTC. It codes for CATSTDRYGYTF. V and J are TRBV15 and TRBJ1-2; D perhaps matches TRBD1 (6 bases). V was clipped by 4 bases and J by 5 bases, with 8 bases between them. Germline-derived CDR1 and CDR2 are LNHNV and YYDKDF (reference sequence). The CDR3 has 12 residues.